This T cell receptor (beta chain) was observed in a study of blood T cell repertoires in COVID-19. Study-wide background: Sites in the United States, Italy and Spain provided acute and convalescent COVID-19 samples. Nucleic acid was either cDNA or gDNA, and it came from T cells, B-cell-depleted T cells, or PBMCs.

This CDR3 comprises 14 residues. Germline V gene lookup returns CDR1 SGDLS and CDR2 YYNGEE. V shed 3 bases, J shed 3 bases, and the junction held 4 bases outside the gene matches. Using immunoSEQ multiplex PCR, the repertoire was profiled, and TCRdb retains in-frame clones only, with some absent. Found here are almost 80,000 clones, approximately 90% of them singletons; the top ten hold roughly 0.8%. Sequenced input: peripheral blood. The chain combines TRBV9 with TRBJ2-5; 8 bases map to TRBD2. The origin of this receptor is a woman of 80 years or more with acute or convalescent COVID-19. CDR3 sequence: CASSAGGAEETQYF. For the CDR3, the DNA is TGTGCCAGCAGCGCCGGGGGGGCAGAAGAGACCCAGTACTTC.